These T cell receptor beta chains were read from a single sample in a study of T cell responses to AZD1222 COVID-19 vaccine. Measured with immunoSEQ multiplex PCR; TCRdb has only the in-frame clones, and not every one. The table lists about 81,000 clones, over 80% of them singletons. The sample here was peripheral blood, taken 28 days after the second AZD1222 dose. The origin of the receptors is an adult who received the AZD1222 COVID-19 vaccine. Both conserved end residues are part of each CDR3. D genes are given only for firm matches. For some rows the clone size is stated as once, few or many, or as a class when expanded; others skip it.

clone size	V gene	J gene	D gene	CDR3 protein	CDR3 DNA
NA	TRBV6-5	TRBJ1-2	TRBD1	CASRKPGQGAAGYTF	TGTGCCAGCAGGAAACCGGGACAGGGGGCTGCTGGCTACACCTTC
NA	TRBV15	TRBJ1-4	NA	CATSPNEKLFF	TGTGCCACCAGCCCGAATGAAAAACTGTTTTTT
NA	TRBV4-1	TRBJ2-3	TRBD2	CASSQDRGGSDTQYF	TGCGCCAGCAGCCAAGACCGGGGGGGCTCAGATACGCAGTATTTT
once	TRBV19	TRBJ2-7	NA	CASSPPGRSRSEQYF	TGTGCCAGTAGCCCACCGGGACGGAGTCGAAGTGAGCAGTACTTC
NA	TRBV11-2	TRBJ2-1	NA	CASSLMAEYNEQFF	TGTGCCAGCAGCTTAATGGCAGAATACAATGAGCAGTTCTTC
NA	TRBV3-1/TRBV3-2	TRBJ2-5	TRBD1	CASRQTGGQETQYF	TGTGCCAGCAGACAGACAGGGGGCCAGGAGACCCAGTACTTC
NA	TRBV3-1/TRBV3-2	TRBJ1-6	NA	CASTEVMNNSPLHF	TGTGCCAGCACCGAAGTTATGAATAATTCACCCCTCCACTTT
NA	TRBV3-1/TRBV3-2	TRBJ2-1	NA	CASSQDWRAGEQFF	TGTGCCAGCAGCCAAGATTGGAGGGCAGGAGAGCAGTTCTTC
NA	TRBV6-5	TRBJ1-4	TRBD1	CASWGQGSWEKLFF	TGTGCCAGCTGGGGACAGGGTTCGTGGGAAAAACTGTTTTTT
NA	TRBV18	TRBJ2-2	TRBD2	CASSPPVNSSGGASGELFF	TGTGCCAGCTCACCACCGGTCAATTCTAGCGGGGGGGCGTCCGGGGAGCTGTTTTTT
once	TRBV11-3	TRBJ2-2	NA	CASRLDRITGELFF	TGTGCCAGCCGTCTGGACAGAATCACCGGGGAGCTGTTTTTT
NA	TRBV30	TRBJ1-1	NA	CAGGGGTEAFF	TGTGCCGGAGGGGGGGGGACTGAAGCTTTCTTT
NA	TRBV29-1	TRBJ1-2	NA	CSVREQEAGLYGYTF	TGCAGCGTTCGGGAGCAGGAAGCGGGGCTGTATGGCTACACCTTC
NA	TRBV3-1/TRBV3-2	TRBJ2-2	NA	CASSHGVRSGELFF	TGTGCCAGCAGCCACGGGGTAAGGTCCGGGGAGCTGTTTTTT
NA	TRBV19	TRBJ1-5	TRBD1	CASSGQGGTQPQHF	TGTGCCAGTAGTGGACAGGGGGGAACTCAGCCCCAGCATTTT
once	TRBV9	TRBJ1-1	NA	CASSEPGGMMNTEAFF	TGTGCCAGCAGCGAACCGGGGGGGATGATGAACACTGAAGCTTTCTTT
NA	TRBV28	TRBJ2-4	TRBD2	CASSFSGRDIQYF	TGTGCCAGCAGTTTTAGCGGGAGGGACATTCAGTACTTC
NA	TRBV5-4	TRBJ1-1	NA	CASSPGLQVDTEAFF	TGTGCCAGCAGCCCGGGACTTCAGGTGGACACTGAAGCTTTCTTT
NA	TRBV7-8	TRBJ2-7	TRBD2	CASSLGTSGTYEQYF	TGTGCCAGCAGCTTAGGGACTAGCGGGACCTACGAGCAGTACTTC
NA	TRBV5-1	TRBJ1-2	TRBD1	CASSVGQPYGYTF	TGCGCCAGCAGCGTGGGACAGCCCTATGGCTACACCTTC
once	TRBV2	TRBJ2-4	NA	CASSSSLAKNIQYF	TGTGCCAGCAGTTCGTCACTAGCCAAAAACATTCAGTACTTC
NA	TRBV5-6	TRBJ1-6	NA	CASSLRAGANSPLHF	TGTGCCAGCAGCTTGCGTGCAGGGGCCAATTCACCCCTCCACTTT
NA	TRBV24-1	TRBJ2-5	TRBD1	CATSEGARETQYF	TGTGCCACCAGCGAGGGGGCTCGGGAGACCCAGTACTTC
NA	TRBV5-3	TRBJ1-5	NA	CARSHLPNQPQHF	TGTGCCAGAAGCCACCTACCTAATCAGCCCCAGCATTTT
NA	TRBV11-2	TRBJ1-2	NA	CASSSTDGRDYTF	TGTGCCAGCAGCTCCACGGACGGGAGGGACTACACCTTC
NA	TRBV7-3	TRBJ2-1	NA	CASSPSPGLNNEQFF	TGTGCCAGCAGCCCATCCCCCGGGCTCAACAATGAGCAGTTCTTC
NA	TRBV19	TRBJ2-7	NA	CASSTTDGVYEQYF	TGTGCCAGTAGTACAACGGACGGAGTCTACGAGCAGTACTTC
NA	TRBV14	TRBJ2-7	NA	CASSQDFPWTEQYF	TGTGCCAGCAGCCAAGATTTTCCTTGGACAGAGCAGTACTTC
NA	TRBV28	TRBJ2-7	NA	CASSLGSYEQYF	TGTGCCAGCAGTTTGGGGAGTTACGAGCAGTACTTC
NA	TRBV7-9	TRBJ1-2	TRBD1	CASSPRQGLIRGYTF	TGTGCCAGCAGCCCCAGACAGGGCCTCATAAGGGGCTACACCTTC
NA	TRBV5-6	TRBJ1-4	NA	CASSSGWGDNEKLFF	TGTGCCAGCAGCTCTGGATGGGGAGATAATGAAAAACTGTTTTTT
NA	TRBV10-2	TRBJ2-7	TRBD2	CASRRTSGYEQYF	TGCGCCAGCAGAAGGACTAGCGGATACGAGCAGTACTTC
NA	TRBV27	TRBJ2-7	TRBD1	CASSLPGQGYEQYF	TGTGCCAGCAGTTTACCGGGACAGGGCTACGAGCAGTACTTC
NA	TRBV5-1	TRBJ1-1	NA	CASSPNRVNTEAFF	TGCGCCAGCAGCCCCAACAGGGTGAACACTGAAGCTTTCTTT
NA	TRBV7-2	TRBJ1-3	TRBD1	CASSPPGQARGNTIYF	TGTGCCAGCAGCCCTCCGGGACAGGCACGGGGAAACACCATATATTTT
NA	TRBV7-9	TRBJ1-1	NA	CASAYPERVMNTEAFF	TGTGCCAGCGCCTACCCCGAGAGGGTTATGAACACTGAAGCTTTCTTT
NA	TRBV12-3/TRBV12-4	TRBJ1-4	NA	CASSIGNEKLFF	TGTGCCAGCAGCATAGGGAATGAAAAACTGTTTTTT
NA	TRBV4-2	TRBJ2-4	TRBD1	CASSRTPVTGDKNIQYF	TGTGCCAGCAGCCGGACACCCGTGACAGGGGACAAAAACATTCAGTACTTC
few	TRBV7-9	TRBJ2-7	NA	CASSGSQGIWDYEQYF	TGTGCCAGCAGCGGATCTCAAGGGATCTGGGACTACGAGCAGTACTTC
NA	TRBV5-1	TRBJ1-2	TRBD1	CASSLIRGLIYGYTF	TGCGCCAGCAGCTTGATCAGGGGGCTCATCTATGGCTACACCTTC
NA	TRBV3-1/TRBV3-2	TRBJ1-1	NA	CASSQVNAYTEAFF	TGTGCCAGCAGCCAAGTGAATGCCTATACTGAAGCTTTCTTT
NA	TRBV4-2	TRBJ2-3	NA	CASSHYGGADTQYF	TGTGCCAGCAGCCACTACGGGGGTGCAGATACGCAGTATTTT
NA	TRBV7-3	TRBJ2-5	TRBD2	CASSLAGTRETQYF	TGTGCCAGCAGCTTAGCAGGGACTAGAGAGACCCAGTACTTC
NA	TRBV4-2	TRBJ2-7	NA	CASSQGPRDPHEQYF	TGTGCCAGCAGCCAGGGACCCCGGGACCCACACGAGCAGTACTTC
few	TRBV10-2	TRBJ1-1	NA	CATWGGTAQMNTEAFF	TGCGCCACCTGGGGTGGTACGGCACAAATGAACACTGAAGCTTTCTTT
NA	TRBV2	TRBJ2-7	NA	CASSGHGGLLDEQYF	TGTGCCAGCAGTGGCCACGGGGGGCTTTTGGACGAGCAGTACTTC
NA	TRBV5-1	TRBJ2-7	NA	CASSSQGEQYF	TGCGCCAGCAGCTCCCAGGGGGAGCAGTACTTC
NA	TRBV30	TRBJ1-4	NA	CAWRGWGTGWLFF	TGTGCCTGGAGAGGATGGGGAACAGGCTGGCTGTTTTTT
NA	TRBV2	TRBJ1-1	TRBD1	CASREQTGHTEAFF	TGTGCCAGCAGGGAACAGACAGGGCACACTGAAGCTTTCTTT
once	TRBV4-2	TRBJ1-4	NA	CASSQTRAATNEKLFF	TGTGCCAGCAGCCAGACCCGGGCAGCAACTAATGAAAAACTGTTTTTT
NA	TRBV27	TRBJ1-2	TRBD1	CASSSQGPGGYTF	TGTGCCAGCAGTTCACAGGGGCCTGGTGGCTACACCTTC
few	TRBV19	TRBJ2-3	NA	CASSSWRGTQYF	TGTGCCAGTAGTTCCTGGCGGGGTACGCAGTATTTT
once	TRBV4-1	TRBJ2-7	NA	CASSQVPGAFTEQYF	TGCGCCAGCAGCCAAGTTCCGGGAGCCTTCACCGAGCAGTACTTC